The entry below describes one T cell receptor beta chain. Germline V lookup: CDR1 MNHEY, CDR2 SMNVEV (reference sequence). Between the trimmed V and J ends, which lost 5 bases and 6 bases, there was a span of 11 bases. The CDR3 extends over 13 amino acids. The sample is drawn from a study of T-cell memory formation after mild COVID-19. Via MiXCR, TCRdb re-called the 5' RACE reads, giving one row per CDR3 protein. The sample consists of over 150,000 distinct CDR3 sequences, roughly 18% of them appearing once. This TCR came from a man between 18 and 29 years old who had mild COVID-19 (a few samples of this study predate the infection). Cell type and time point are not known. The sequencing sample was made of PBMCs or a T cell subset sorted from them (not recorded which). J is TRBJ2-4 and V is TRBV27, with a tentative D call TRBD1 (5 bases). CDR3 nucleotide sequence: TGTGCCAGCAGTCCCCGACAGCGAAACATTCAGTACTTC. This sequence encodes CASSPRQRNIQYF.